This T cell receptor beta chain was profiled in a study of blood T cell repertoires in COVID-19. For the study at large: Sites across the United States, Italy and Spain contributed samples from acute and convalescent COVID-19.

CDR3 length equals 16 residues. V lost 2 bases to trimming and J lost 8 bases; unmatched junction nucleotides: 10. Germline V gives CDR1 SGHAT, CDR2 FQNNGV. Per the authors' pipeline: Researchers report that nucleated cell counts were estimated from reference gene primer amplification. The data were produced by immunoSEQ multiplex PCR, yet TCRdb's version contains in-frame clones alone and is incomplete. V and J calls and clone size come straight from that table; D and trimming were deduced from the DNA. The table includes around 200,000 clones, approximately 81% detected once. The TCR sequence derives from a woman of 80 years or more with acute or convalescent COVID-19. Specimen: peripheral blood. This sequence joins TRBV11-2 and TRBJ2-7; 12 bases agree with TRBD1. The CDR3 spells CASSLMRGQGAHQQYF. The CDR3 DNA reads TGTGCCAGCAGCTTAATGCGGGGACAGGGGGCGCACCAGCAGTACTTC. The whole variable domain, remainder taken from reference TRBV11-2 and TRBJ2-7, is EAGVAQSPRYKIIEKRQSVAFWCNPISGHATLYWYQQILGQGPKLLIQFQNNGVVDDSQLPKDRFSAERLKGVDSTLKIQPAKLEDSAVYLCASSLMRGQGAHQQYFGPGTRLTVT.